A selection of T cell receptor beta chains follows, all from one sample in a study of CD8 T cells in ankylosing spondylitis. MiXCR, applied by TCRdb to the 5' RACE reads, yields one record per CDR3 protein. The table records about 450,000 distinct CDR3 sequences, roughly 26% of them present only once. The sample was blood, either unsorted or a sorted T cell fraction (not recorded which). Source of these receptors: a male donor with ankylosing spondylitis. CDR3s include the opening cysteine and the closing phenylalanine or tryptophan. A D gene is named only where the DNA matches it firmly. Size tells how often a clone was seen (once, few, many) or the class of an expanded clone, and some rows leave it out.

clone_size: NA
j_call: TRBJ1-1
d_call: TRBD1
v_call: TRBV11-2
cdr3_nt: TGTGCCAGCAGCGTGGGACAGGAACTTGAAGCTTTCTTT
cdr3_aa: CASSVGQELEAFF

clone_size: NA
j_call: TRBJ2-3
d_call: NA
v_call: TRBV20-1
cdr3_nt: TGCAGTGCCCCTACTAGCACCTCAGGGGTAGATACGCAGTATTTT
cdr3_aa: CSAPTSTSGVDTQYF

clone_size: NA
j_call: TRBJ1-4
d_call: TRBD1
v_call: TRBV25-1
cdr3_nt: TGTGCCAGCAGTGACTTCCAGGGGGCCGGGGAAAAACTGTTTTTT
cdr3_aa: CASSDFQGAGEKLFF

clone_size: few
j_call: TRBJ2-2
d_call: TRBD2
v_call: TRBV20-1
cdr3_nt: TGCAGTGCAACCGGGACTAGCGGGAGGGCCAACACCGGGGAGCTGTTTTTT
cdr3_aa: CSATGTSGRANTGELFF

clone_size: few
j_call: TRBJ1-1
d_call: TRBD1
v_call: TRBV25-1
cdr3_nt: TGTGCCAGCAGTGAAAGGGACAGAGAAGCTTTCTTT
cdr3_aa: CASSERDREAFF

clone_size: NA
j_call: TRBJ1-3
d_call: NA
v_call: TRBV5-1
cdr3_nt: TGCGCCAGCAGCTTGGACCCGACAGACAACGGAAACACCATATATTTT
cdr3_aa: CASSLDPTDNGNTIYF

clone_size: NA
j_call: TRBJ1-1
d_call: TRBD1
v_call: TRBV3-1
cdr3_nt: TGTGCCAGCAGCCGAACTGGACAGGGAAGGACTGAAGCTTTCTTT
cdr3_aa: CASSRTGQGRTEAFF

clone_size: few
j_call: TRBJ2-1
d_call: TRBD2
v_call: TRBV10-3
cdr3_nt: TGTGCCACTACCGGGACTAGCGGGACATATGAGCAGTTCTTC
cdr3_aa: CATTGTSGTYEQFF

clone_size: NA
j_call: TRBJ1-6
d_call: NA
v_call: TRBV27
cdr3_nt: TGTGCCAGCAGTTTATCGGGAGGGGGGCCCCTCCACTTT
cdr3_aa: CASSLSGGGPLHF

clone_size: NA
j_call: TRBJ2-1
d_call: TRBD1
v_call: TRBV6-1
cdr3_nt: TGTGCCAGCAGGGACAGGGGGCGCGTTGTAACCAATGAGCAGTTCTTC
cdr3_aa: CASRDRGRVVTNEQFF

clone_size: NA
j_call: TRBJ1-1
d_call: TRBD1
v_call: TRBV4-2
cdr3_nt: TGTGCCAGCAGCCAAGGGGACAGGGTTGAGGAGAACACTGAAGCTTTCTTT
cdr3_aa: CASSQGDRVEENTEAFF

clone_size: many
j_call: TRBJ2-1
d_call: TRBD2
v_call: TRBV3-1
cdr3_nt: TGTGCCAGCAGCCACCCGGAGGGTAGCGGGACCAACTACAATGAGCAGTTCTTC
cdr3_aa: CASSHPEGSGTNYNEQFF

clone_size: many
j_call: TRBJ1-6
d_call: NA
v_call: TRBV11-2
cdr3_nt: TGTGCCAGCAGCTTCGACACAGGACCGGTGTTTAATTCACCCCTCCACTTT
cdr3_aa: CASSFDTGPVFNSPLHF

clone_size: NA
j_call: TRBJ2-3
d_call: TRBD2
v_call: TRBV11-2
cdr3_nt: TGTGCCAGCAGCTTAGAGGTTCCAGCGGGAGGGCTCACAGATACGCAGTATTTT
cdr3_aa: CASSLEVPAGGLTDTQYF

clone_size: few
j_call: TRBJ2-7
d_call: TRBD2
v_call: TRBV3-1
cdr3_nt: TGTGCCAGCAGCTTACGGGGGGTGTACGAGCAGTACTTC
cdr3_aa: CASSLRGVYEQYF

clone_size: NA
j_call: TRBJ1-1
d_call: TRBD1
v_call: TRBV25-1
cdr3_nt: TGTGCCAGCAGTGAATACATGGGACAGGGGAACACTGAAGCTTTCTTT
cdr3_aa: CASSEYMGQGNTEAFF

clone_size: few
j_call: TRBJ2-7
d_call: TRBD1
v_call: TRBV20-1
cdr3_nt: TGCAGTGCTAAAGCAGGGGGCCCCTACGAGCAGTACTTC
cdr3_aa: CSAKAGGPYEQYF

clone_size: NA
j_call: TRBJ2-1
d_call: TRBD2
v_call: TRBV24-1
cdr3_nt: TGTGCCACCAGTGATTTTAAAACTAGCGGGAGGTATGAGCAGTTCTTC
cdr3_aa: CATSDFKTSGRYEQFF

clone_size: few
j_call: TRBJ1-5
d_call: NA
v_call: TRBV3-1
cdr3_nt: TGTGCCAGCAGCCAATCCGACAGCAATCAGCCCCAGCATTTT
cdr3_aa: CASSQSDSNQPQHF

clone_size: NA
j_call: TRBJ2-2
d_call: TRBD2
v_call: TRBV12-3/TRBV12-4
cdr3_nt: TGTGCCAGCAGCCCCCGACTAGCGGAATACACCGGGGAGCTGTTTTTT
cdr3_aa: CASSPRLAEYTGELFF

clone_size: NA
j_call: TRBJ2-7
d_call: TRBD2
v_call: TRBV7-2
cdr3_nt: TGTGCCAGCAGCCCCAAGGGACTAGCGGGAGACGAGCAGTACTTC
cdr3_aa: CASSPKGLAGDEQYF

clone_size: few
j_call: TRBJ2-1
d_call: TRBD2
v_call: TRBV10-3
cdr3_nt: TGTGCCATCAGTGAGACTAGCGGGAGGGGGAATGAGCAGTTCTTC
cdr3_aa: CAISETSGRGNEQFF

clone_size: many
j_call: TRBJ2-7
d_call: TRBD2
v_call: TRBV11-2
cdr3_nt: TGTGCCAGCAGCTTAGAACCGGGACTAGGGTACGAGCAGTACTTC
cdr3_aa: CASSLEPGLGYEQYF

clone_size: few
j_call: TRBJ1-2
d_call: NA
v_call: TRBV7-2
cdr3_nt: TGTGCCAGCAGCTTAGGAACGAGATATAACTATGGCTACACCTTC
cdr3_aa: CASSLGTRYNYGYTF

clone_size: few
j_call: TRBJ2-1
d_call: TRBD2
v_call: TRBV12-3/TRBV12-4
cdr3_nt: TGTGCCAGCAGCTACCCGACTAGCGGGAGGCCGAGCTCCTACAATGAGCAGTTCTTC
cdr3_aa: CASSYPTSGRPSSYNEQFF

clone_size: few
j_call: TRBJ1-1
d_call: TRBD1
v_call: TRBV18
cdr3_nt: TGTGCCAGCTACGACAGGGGCACAAACACTGAAGCTTTCTTT
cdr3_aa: CASYDRGTNTEAFF

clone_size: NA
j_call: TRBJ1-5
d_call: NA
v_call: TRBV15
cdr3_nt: TGTGCCACCAGCAGAGATTTCAGGGTGAAGCAGCCCCAGCATTTT
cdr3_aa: CATSRDFRVKQPQHF

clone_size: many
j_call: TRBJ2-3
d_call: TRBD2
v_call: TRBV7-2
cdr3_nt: TGTGCCAGCAGCTTAGACGGCGGGAGAACAGATACGCAGTATTTT
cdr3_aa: CASSLDGGRTDTQYF

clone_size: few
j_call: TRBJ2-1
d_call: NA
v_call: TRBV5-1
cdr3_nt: TGCGCCAGCAGCTTACCCGGAAATTACAATGAGCAGTTCTTC
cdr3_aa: CASSLPGNYNEQFF

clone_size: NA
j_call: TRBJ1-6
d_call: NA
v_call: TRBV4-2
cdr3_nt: TGTGCCAGCAGCCAAGAGGTGGAGGCTAGTACACCCCTCCACTTT
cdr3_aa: CASSQEVEASTPLHF

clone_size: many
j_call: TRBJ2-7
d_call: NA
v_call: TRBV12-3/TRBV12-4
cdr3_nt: TGTGCCAGCAGTTTAGTGGGGGGCAGCTCCTACGAGCAGTACTTC
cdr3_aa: CASSLVGGSSYEQYF

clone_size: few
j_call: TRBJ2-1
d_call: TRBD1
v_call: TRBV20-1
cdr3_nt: TGCAGTGCCGGGGCGGGACAGGGATGGGATGAGCAGTTCTTC
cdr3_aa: CSAGAGQGWDEQFF

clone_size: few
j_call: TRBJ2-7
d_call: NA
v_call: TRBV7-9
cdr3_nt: TGTGCCAGCAGCTCGGGTCCCGAGCAGTACTTC
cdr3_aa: CASSSGPEQYF

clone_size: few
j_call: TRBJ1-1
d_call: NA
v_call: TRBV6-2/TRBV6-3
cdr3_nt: TGTGCCACCAGGATGAACACTGAAGCTTTCTTT
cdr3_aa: CATRMNTEAFF

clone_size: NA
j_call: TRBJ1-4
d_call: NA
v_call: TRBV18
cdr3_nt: TGTGCCAGCTCACCCGAACAAGCGCCGGGGGTTTTT
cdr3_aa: CASSPEQAPGVF

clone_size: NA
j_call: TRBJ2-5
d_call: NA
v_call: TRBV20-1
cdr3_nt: TGCAGTGCCATCGGACGGATTCAAGAGACCCAGTACTTC
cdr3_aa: CSAIGRIQETQYF

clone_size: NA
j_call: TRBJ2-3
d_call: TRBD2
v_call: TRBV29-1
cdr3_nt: TGCAGCGTTGTAGTTCCGGGAGGCGGCACAGATACGCAGTATTTT
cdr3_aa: CSVVVPGGGTDTQYF

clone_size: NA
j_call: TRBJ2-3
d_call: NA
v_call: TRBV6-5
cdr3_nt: TGTGCCAGCAGTTCGCCGGGCCTAGGGGATACGCAGTATTTT
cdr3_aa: CASSSPGLGDTQYF

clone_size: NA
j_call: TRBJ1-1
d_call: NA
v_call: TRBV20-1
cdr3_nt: TGCAGTGCTAGTTACACAAACACTGAAGCTTTCTTT
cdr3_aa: CSASYTNTEAFF

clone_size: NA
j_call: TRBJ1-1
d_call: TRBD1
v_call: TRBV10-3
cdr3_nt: TGTGCCATCAACAGGGACAGCGGGAACACTGAAGCTTTCTTT
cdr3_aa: CAINRDSGNTEAFF

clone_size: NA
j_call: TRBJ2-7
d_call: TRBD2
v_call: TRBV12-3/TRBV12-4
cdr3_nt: TGTGCCAGCAGACTAGCGGGAGCCTCGTCCTACGAGCAGTACTTC
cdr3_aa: CASRLAGASSYEQYF